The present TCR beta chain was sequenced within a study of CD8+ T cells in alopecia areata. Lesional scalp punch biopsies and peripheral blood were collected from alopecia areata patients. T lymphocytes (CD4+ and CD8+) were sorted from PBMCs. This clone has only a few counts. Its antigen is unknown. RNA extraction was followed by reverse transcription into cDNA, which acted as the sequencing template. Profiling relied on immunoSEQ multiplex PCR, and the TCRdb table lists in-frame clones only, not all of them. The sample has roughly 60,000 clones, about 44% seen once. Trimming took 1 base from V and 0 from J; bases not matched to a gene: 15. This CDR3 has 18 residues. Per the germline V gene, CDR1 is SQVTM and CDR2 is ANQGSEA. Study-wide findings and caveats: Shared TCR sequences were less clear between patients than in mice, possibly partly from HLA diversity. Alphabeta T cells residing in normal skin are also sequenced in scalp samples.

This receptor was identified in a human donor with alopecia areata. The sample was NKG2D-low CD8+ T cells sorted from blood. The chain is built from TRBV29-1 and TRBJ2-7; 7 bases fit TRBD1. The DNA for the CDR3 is TGCAGCGTTGAAGTGGGTCGAGGTCCCGGGACAGCCTCCTACGAGCAGTACTTC. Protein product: CSVEVGRGPGTASYEQYF.